Detailed here is one T cell receptor (beta chain). The data were taken from a study of CD8+ T cells in alopecia areata. Sequencing used cDNA as its template, made by extracting RNA and reverse transcribing it. Sequencing was performed with immunoSEQ multiplex PCR; in TCRdb, only in-frame clones are kept and a portion is missing. The sample records approximately 120,000 clones, over 55% being singletons. Treatment of the sample: oral pan-JAK inhibitor, 5-10 mg twice daily. CDR3 length equals 14 residues. Germline lookup yields CDR1 SGDLS and CDR2 YYNGEE. V lost 0 bases to trimming and J lost 1 base, with 7 bases between them.

Source: CD4+ T cells sorted from blood, taken at week 4, from a patient treated with tofacitinib. This clonotype originated in a human donor with alopecia areata. The chain uses TRBV9 and TRBJ2-5, with D possibly being TRBD1 (5 bases). CDR3 residues: CASSVAGIQETQYF. Here the CDR3 DNA reads TGTGCCAGCAGCGTAGCAGGGATCCAAGAGACCCAGTACTTC. Full variable domain (remainder filled in from reference TRBV9 and TRBJ2-5): DSGVTQTPKHLITATGQRVTLRCSPRSGDLSVYWYQQSLDQGLQFLIQYYNGEERAKGNILERFSAQQFPDLHSELNLSSLELGDSALYFCASSVAGIQETQYFGPGTRLLVL.